Listed below are T cell receptor beta chains from one sample, sequenced in a study of HIV-infected patients and healthy controls. MiXCR was run by TCRdb on the 5' RACE reads, yielding one entry per CDR3 protein. The repertoire holds 15,000 to 20,000 distinct CDR3 sequences, with around 10% as singletons. The sample taken for sequencing was blood. These receptors were taken from an adult in good health. Each CDR3 is given with its conserved first and last residue. Each record gives: V gene, D gene, J gene, clone size, CDR3 protein, CDR3 DNA. The D gene is left open where the match is weak. A row's size may be missing; if present it is once, few, many or a size class.

V: TRBV12-3/TRBV12-4; D: TRBD1; J: TRBJ2-5; size: many; CDR3: CASSLRQGPAETQYF; DNA: TGTGCCAGCAGTCTAAGACAGGGTCCCGCGGAGACCCAGTACTTC
V: TRBV29-1; D: .; J: TRBJ2-6; size: medium-sized; CDR3: CSVGQGTGANVLTF; DNA: TGCAGCGTTGGGCAGGGCACTGGGGCCAACGTCCTGACTTTC
V: TRBV6-2/TRBV6-3; D: .; J: TRBJ2-5; size: .; CDR3: CASSYLRTEETQYF; DNA: TGTGCCAGCAGTTATCTGAGGACAGAAGAGACCCAGTACTTC
V: TRBV6-2/TRBV6-3; D: TRBD2; J: TRBJ2-3; size: many; CDR3: CASSYASSGADTQYF; DNA: TGTGCCAGCAGTTACGCTTCTAGCGGGGCAGATACGCAGTATTTT
V: TRBV4-1; D: .; J: TRBJ2-4; size: medium-sized; CDR3: CASSQTGLGKNIQYF; DNA: TGCGCCAGCAGCCAAACAGGTCTGGGCAAAAACATTCAGTACTTC
V: TRBV14; D: .; J: TRBJ1-1; size: many; CDR3: CASSQQMNTEAFF; DNA: TGTGCCAGCAGCCAGCAGATGAACACTGAAGCTTTCTTT
V: TRBV12-3/TRBV12-4; D: TRBD2; J: TRBJ2-3; size: many; CDR3: CASSLWGGGVPDTQYF; DNA: TGTGCCAGCAGTCTCTGGGGCGGGGGGGTTCCAGATACGCAGTATTTT
V: TRBV5-1; D: TRBD1; J: TRBJ2-2; size: many; CDR3: CASSGAPTGIIAGELFF; DNA: TGCGCCAGCAGCGGGGCCCCGACAGGGATAATCGCCGGGGAGCTGTTTTTT
V: TRBV6-2/TRBV6-3; D: TRBD1; J: TRBJ2-6; size: many; CDR3: CASSLLRTGGNSGANVLTF; DNA: TGTGCCAGCAGCCTACTGCGGACAGGGGGCAACTCTGGGGCCAACGTCCTGACTTTC
V: TRBV10-3; D: .; J: TRBJ2-7; size: .; CDR3: CAISEFQGPVSEQYF; DNA: TGTGCCATCAGTGAGTTCCAAGGCCCCGTCTCCGAGCAGTACTTC
V: TRBV28; D: .; J: TRBJ2-7; size: medium-sized; CDR3: CASMAGPPYEQYF; DNA: TGTGCCAGCATGGCGGGGCCACCCTACGAGCAGTACTTC
V: TRBV28; D: .; J: TRBJ1-1; size: .; CDR3: CASRRGGTEAFF; DNA: TGTGCCAGCAGGCGAGGGGGCACTGAAGCTTTCTTT
V: TRBV4-3; D: .; J: TRBJ2-1; size: medium-sized; CDR3: CASSRRWEVNNEQFF; DNA: TGCGCCAGCAGCAGGAGGTGGGAGGTAAACAATGAGCAGTTCTTC
V: TRBV7-2; D: .; J: TRBJ2-3; size: many; CDR3: CASSPVTRGDTQYF; DNA: TGTGCCAGCAGCCCCGTCACTAGGGGAGATACGCAGTATTTT
V: TRBV5-1; D: .; J: TRBJ2-1; size: many; CDR3: CASSLRYNEQFF; DNA: TGCGCCAGCAGCTTGCGCTACAATGAGCAGTTCTTC
V: TRBV29-1; D: .; J: TRBJ1-1; size: medium-sized; CDR3: CSAGFNTEAFF; DNA: TGCAGCGCCGGGTTTAACACTGAAGCTTTCTTT
V: TRBV6-1; D: .; J: TRBJ2-6; size: many; CDR3: CASSMTSSGANVLTF; DNA: TGTGCCAGCAGCATGACTAGCTCTGGGGCCAACGTCCTGACTTTC
V: TRBV19; D: .; J: TRBJ2-7; size: .; CDR3: CASSAGDGFEQYF; DNA: TGTGCCAGTAGTGCAGGGGATGGATTCGAGCAGTACTTC
V: TRBV12-3/TRBV12-4; D: TRBD1; J: TRBJ2-4; size: many; CDR3: CASRTGGAHIQYF; DNA: TGTGCCAGCAGAACAGGGGGCGCGCACATTCAGTACTTC
V: TRBV20-1; D: .; J: TRBJ2-3; size: many; CDR3: CSARPPTGPTDTQYF; DNA: TGCAGTGCTAGGCCCCCGACAGGTCCCACAGATACGCAGTATTTT
V: TRBV28; D: .; J: TRBJ1-4; size: many; CDR3: CASSFIGGRLREKLFF; DNA: TGTGCCAGCAGTTTTATAGGGGGACGCCTCCGAGAAAAACTGTTTTTT
V: TRBV3-1; D: .; J: TRBJ2-7; size: many; CDR3: CASSQESLQFWEQYF; DNA: TGTGCCAGCAGCCAAGAATCCCTCCAATTTTGGGAGCAGTACTTC
V: TRBV28; D: .; J: TRBJ2-7; size: many; CDR3: CASSLGGRASYEQYF; DNA: TGTGCCAGCAGTTTGGGCGGGCGAGCCTCCTACGAGCAGTACTTC
V: TRBV19; D: TRBD1; J: TRBJ2-2; size: many; CDR3: CASSNRQGITGELFF; DNA: TGTGCCAGTAGTAATCGACAGGGGATCACCGGGGAGCTGTTTTTT
V: TRBV7-2; D: .; J: TRBJ2-6; size: medium-sized; CDR3: CASSLWGSGANVLTF; DNA: TGTGCCAGCAGCTTATGGGGCTCTGGGGCCAACGTCCTGACTTTC
V: TRBV7-9; D: .; J: TRBJ2-2; size: few; CDR3: CASNLNTGELFF; DNA: TGTGCCAGCAACTTGAACACCGGGGAGCTGTTTTTT
V: TRBV10-3; D: .; J: TRBJ2-7; size: few; CDR3: CAISDDSYEQYF; DNA: TGTGCCATCAGTGACGACAGCTACGAGCAGTACTTC
V: TRBV29-1; D: TRBD1; J: TRBJ2-7; size: .; CDR3: CSAGPGTAPREQYF; DNA: TGCAGCGCCGGACCCGGGACAGCCCCTAGGGAGCAGTACTTC
V: TRBV2; D: TRBD1; J: TRBJ1-1; size: many; CDR3: CASRGTVNMNTEAFF; DNA: TGTGCCAGCAGAGGGACAGTGAACATGAACACTGAAGCTTTCTTT
V: TRBV2; D: TRBD1; J: TRBJ2-6; size: few; CDR3: CASSVENWTGPSGANVLTF; DNA: TGTGCCAGCAGTGTCGAAAATTGGACAGGGCCCTCTGGGGCCAACGTCCTGACTTTC
V: TRBV5-5; D: .; J: TRBJ1-1; size: medium-sized; CDR3: CASSHMDREAFF; DNA: TGTGCCAGCAGCCACATGGACAGAGAAGCTTTCTTT
V: TRBV20-1; D: .; J: TRBJ2-7; size: many; CDR3: CSARGAQPHEQYF; DNA: TGCAGTGCTAGAGGGGCCCAACCCCACGAGCAGTACTTC
V: TRBV10-3; D: TRBD2; J: TRBJ2-1; size: .; CDR3: CAIRGTSGGYSSSYNEQFF; DNA: TGTGCCATCAGGGGGACTAGCGGGGGTTATTCGAGCTCCTACAATGAGCAGTTCTTC
V: TRBV27; D: TRBD1; J: TRBJ2-7; size: few; CDR3: CASSNPTGGLREQYF; DNA: TGTGCCAGCAGTAATCCGACAGGGGGGCTGCGAGAGCAGTACTTC
V: TRBV14; D: .; J: TRBJ1-1; size: many; CDR3: CASSQALNYTEAFF; DNA: TGTGCCAGCAGCCAAGCCCTTAATTACACTGAAGCTTTCTTT
V: TRBV18; D: TRBD1; J: TRBJ2-5; size: .; CDR3: CASSQGTGPETQYF; DNA: TGTGCCAGCTCACAAGGGACAGGGCCAGAGACCCAGTACTTC
V: TRBV6-1; D: .; J: TRBJ1-1; size: few; CDR3: CASSEGGENTEAFF; DNA: TGTGCCAGCAGTGAAGGTGGCGAGAACACTGAAGCTTTCTTT
V: TRBV5-1; D: .; J: TRBJ2-4; size: few; CDR3: CASSSELAKNIQYF; DNA: TGCGCCAGCAGCTCAGAACTAGCCAAAAACATTCAGTACTTC
V: TRBV7-2; D: TRBD1; J: TRBJ1-5; size: many; CDR3: CASSLVGTETNQPQHF; DNA: TGTGCCAGCAGCTTAGTGGGGACAGAGACCAATCAGCCCCAGCATTTT
V: TRBV11-1; D: .; J: TRBJ1-2; size: many; CDR3: CASSLREGTHGYTF; DNA: TGTGCCAGCAGCTTAAGAGAGGGGACTCATGGCTACACCTTC
V: TRBV7-8; D: .; J: TRBJ1-2; size: medium-sized; CDR3: CASSLFGNNYGYTF; DNA: TGTGCCAGCAGCTTGTTTGGGAATAACTATGGCTACACCTTC
V: TRBV30; D: TRBD2; J: TRBJ2-3; size: many; CDR3: CAWSQREADTQYF; DNA: TGTGCCTGGAGTCAGCGGGAGGCAGATACGCAGTATTTT
V: TRBV27; D: .; J: TRBJ2-1; size: many; CDR3: CASRNSGSYNEQFF; DNA: TGTGCCAGCAGAAATAGCGGTTCCTACAATGAGCAGTTCTTC
V: TRBV15; D: .; J: TRBJ2-4; size: .; CDR3: CATSRVSRNLAKNIQYF; DNA: TGTGCCACCAGCAGAGTATCCAGAAACTTAGCCAAAAACATTCAGTACTTC
V: TRBV4-3; D: .; J: TRBJ1-3; size: many; CDR3: CASSQVSQGNTIYF; DNA: TGCGCCAGCAGCCAAGTCAGTCAGGGAAACACCATATATTTT
V: TRBV6-5; D: .; J: TRBJ1-2; size: many; CDR3: CASSPTRHAGEYGYTF; DNA: TGTGCCAGCAGCCCAACCCGACACGCAGGAGAGTATGGCTACACCTTC
V: TRBV4-3; D: .; J: TRBJ1-1; size: .; CDR3: CASSQDLGHVAFF; DNA: TGCGCCAGCAGCCAGGATTTAGGTCACGTCGCTTTCTTT
V: TRBV6-6; D: TRBD1; J: TRBJ1-1; size: many; CDR3: CASSSTTGGTEAFF; DNA: TGTGCCAGCAGTTCCACGACAGGGGGAACTGAAGCTTTCTTT
V: TRBV21-1; D: .; J: TRBJ2-7; size: many; CDR3: CASSKRCSGNPYEQYF; DNA: TGTGCCAGCAGCAAAAGGTGTAGCGGGAACCCCTACGAGCAGTACTTC
V: TRBV28; D: .; J: TRBJ2-6; size: many; CDR3: CASSPFPWIQGQSGANVLTF; DNA: TGTGCCAGCAGCCCCTTTCCTTGGATTCAGGGGCAGTCTGGGGCCAACGTCCTGACTTTC
V: TRBV7-9; D: .; J: TRBJ2-7; size: .; CDR3: CASSLEGTAGEQYF; DNA: TGTGCCAGCAGCTTAGAAGGGACGGCGGGGGAGCAGTACTTC
V: TRBV30; D: .; J: TRBJ1-1; size: many; CDR3: CAWTPPAVNTEAFF; DNA: TGTGCCTGGACCCCACCGGCGGTGAACACTGAAGCTTTCTTT